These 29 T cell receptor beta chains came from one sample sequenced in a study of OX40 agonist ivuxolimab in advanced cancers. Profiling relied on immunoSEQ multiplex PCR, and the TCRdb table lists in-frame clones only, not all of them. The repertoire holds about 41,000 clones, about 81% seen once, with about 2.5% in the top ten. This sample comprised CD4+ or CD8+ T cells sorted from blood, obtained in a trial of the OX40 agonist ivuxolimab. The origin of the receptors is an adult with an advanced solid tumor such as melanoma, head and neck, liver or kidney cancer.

As DNA, the CDR3 is TGTGCCAGCAGCTCAAAAGGCTTGAACACCGGGGAGCTGTTTTTT. It specifies CASSSKGLNTGELFF. The chain carries TRBV5-5 and TRBJ2-2; D remains unclear. There are 15 residues in the CDR3. Germline lookup yields CDR1 SGHKS and CDR2 YYEKEE (reference sequence). V lost 3 bases, J lost 1 base, and 10 bases lay in between.

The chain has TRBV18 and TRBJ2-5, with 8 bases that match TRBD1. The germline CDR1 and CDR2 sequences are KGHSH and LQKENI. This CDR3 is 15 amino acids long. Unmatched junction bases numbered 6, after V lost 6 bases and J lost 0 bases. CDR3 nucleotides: TGTGCCAGCTCTTTCCGACAGGGGAACCAAGAGACCCAGTACTTC. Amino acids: CASSFRQGNQETQYF.

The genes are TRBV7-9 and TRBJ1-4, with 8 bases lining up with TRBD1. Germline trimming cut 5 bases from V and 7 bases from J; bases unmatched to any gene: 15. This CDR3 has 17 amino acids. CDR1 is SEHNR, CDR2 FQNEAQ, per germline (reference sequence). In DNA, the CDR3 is TGTGCCAGCAGCGCAACACTCAGGGGGCGCGGATTTGAAAAACTGTTTTTT. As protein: CASSATLRGRGFEKLFF.

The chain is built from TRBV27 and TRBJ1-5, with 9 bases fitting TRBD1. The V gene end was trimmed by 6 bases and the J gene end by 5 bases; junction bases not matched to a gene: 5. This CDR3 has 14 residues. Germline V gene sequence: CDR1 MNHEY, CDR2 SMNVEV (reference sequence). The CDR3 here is CASSPGQGYQPQHF. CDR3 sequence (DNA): TGTGCCAGCAGCCCGGGACAGGGTTATCAGCCCCAGCATTTT.

CDR3 region: CAWSTLAQGYHEQYF. In DNA, the CDR3 is TGTGCCTGGAGTACGCTCGCCCAGGGGTACCACGAGCAGTACTTC. V gene TRBV30 combines with J gene TRBJ2-7, with a tentative D call TRBD1 (6 bases). Looked up from germline, CDR1 is GTSNPN and CDR2 is SVGIG (reference sequence). Trimming took off 2 bases at V and 5 bases at J, with 19 bases between the two ends. This CDR3 is 15 amino acids long.

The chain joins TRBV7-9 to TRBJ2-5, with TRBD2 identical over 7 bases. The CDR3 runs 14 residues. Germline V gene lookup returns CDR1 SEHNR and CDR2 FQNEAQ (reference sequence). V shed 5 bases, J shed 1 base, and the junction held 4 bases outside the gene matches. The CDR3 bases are TGTGCCAGCAGCCTTCTAGCGGTCCAAGAGACCCAGTACTTC. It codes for CASSLLAVQETQYF.

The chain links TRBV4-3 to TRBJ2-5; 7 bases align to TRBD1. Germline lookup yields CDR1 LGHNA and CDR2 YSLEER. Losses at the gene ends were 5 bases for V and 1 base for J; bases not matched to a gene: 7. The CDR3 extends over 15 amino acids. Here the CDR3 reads CASSSRGGGQETQYF. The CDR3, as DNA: TGCGCCAGCAGCTCGAGAGGGGGCGGCCAAGAGACCCAGTACTTC.

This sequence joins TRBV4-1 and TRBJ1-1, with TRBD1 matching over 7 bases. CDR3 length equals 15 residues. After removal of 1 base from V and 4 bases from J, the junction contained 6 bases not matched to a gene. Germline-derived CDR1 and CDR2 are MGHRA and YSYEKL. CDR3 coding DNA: TGCGCCAGCAGCCAAGTAGGGGGCGGCGTCACTGAAGCTTTCTTT. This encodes CASSQVGGGVTEAFF.

Written as DNA, the CDR3 is TGCGCCAGCAGCTTGGCGTCAGGGGGTCGCTCCTACAATGAGCAGTTCTTC. Its protein is CASSLASGGRSYNEQFF. This chain uses TRBV5-1 with TRBJ2-1, with 7 bases that match TRBD1. The germline V gene encodes CDR1 SGHRS and CDR2 YFSETQ. The V and J ends lost 0 bases and 0 bases, in that order; junction bases with no gene match: 6. The CDR3 is 17 residues long.

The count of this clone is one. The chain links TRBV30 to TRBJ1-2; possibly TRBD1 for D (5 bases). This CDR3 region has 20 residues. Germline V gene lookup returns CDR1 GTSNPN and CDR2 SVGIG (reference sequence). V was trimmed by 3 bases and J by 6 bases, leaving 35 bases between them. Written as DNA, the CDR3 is TGTGCCTGGAGCGTAGGCCCGAGGGTTATTGGACGAACGGGGCATCATGGCTACACCTTC. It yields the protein CAWSVGPRVIGRTGHHGYTF.

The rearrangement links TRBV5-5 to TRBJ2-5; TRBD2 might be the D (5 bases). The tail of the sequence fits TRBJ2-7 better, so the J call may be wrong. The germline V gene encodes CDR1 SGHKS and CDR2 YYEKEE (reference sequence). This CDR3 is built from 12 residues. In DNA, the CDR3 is TGTGCCAGCAGCTTGACTAGCTACGAGCAGTACTTC. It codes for CASSLTSYEQYF.

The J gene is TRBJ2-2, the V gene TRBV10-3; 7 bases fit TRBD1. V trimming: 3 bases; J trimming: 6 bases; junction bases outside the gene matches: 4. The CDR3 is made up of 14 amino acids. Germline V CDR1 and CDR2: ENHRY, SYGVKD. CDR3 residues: CAISETQGAGELFF. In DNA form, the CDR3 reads TGTGCCATCAGTGAAACTCAGGGGGCCGGGGAGCTGTTTTTT.

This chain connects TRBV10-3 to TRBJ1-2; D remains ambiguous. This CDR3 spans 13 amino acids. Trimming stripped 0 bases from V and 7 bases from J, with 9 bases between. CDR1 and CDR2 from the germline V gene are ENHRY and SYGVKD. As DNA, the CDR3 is TGTGCCATCAGTGAGTCGGGGAATGCTGGCTACACCTTC. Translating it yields CAISESGNAGYTF.

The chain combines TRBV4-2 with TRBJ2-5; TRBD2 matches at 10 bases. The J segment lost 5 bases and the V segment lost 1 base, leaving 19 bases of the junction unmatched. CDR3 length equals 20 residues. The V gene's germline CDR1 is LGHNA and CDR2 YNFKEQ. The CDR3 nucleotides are TGTGCCAGCAGCCAAGGCCGGGGGCTAGCGGGAGAGTTTGGGGGCGAGACCCAGTACTTC. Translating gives CASSQGRGLAGEFGGETQYF.

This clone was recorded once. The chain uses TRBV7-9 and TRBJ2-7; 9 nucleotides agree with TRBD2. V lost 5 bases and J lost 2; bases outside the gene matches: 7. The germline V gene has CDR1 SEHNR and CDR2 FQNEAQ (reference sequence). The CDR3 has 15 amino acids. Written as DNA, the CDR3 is TGTGCCAGCAGCCCGGCGGGGGGGCGGCCCTACGAGCAGTACGTC. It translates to CASSPAGGRPYEQYV.

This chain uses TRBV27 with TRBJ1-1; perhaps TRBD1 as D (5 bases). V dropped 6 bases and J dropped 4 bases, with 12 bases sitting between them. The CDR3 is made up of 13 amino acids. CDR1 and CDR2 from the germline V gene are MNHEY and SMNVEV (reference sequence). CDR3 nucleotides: TGTGCCAGCAGGACAAAGGGGAGCACTGAAGCTTTCTTT. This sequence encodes CASRTKGSTEAFF.

In nucleotides, the CDR3 is TGTGCCAGCAGTCCCCCCGGGACGGAGCTCAGTACGCAGTATTTT. This sequence encodes CASSPPGTELSTQYF. V is TRBV6-5 and J is TRBJ2-3; perhaps D is TRBD1 or TRBD2 (5 bases each). The CDR3 sequence is 15 residues long. The germline V and J ends were trimmed by 5 bases and 8 bases, with 20 bases remaining between them. The germline V gene has CDR1 MNHEY and CDR2 SVGAGI.

CDR3 region: CAITRQGDYNEQFF. CDR3 DNA sequence: TGTGCCATCACTAGACAGGGGGATTACAATGAGCAGTTCTTC. The rearrangement links TRBV10-3 to TRBJ2-1, with TRBD1 matching over 9 bases. Germline lookup yields CDR1 ENHRY and CDR2 SYGVKD. The CDR3 length is 14 residues. Unmatched junction bases numbered 5, after V lost 7 bases and J lost 4 bases.

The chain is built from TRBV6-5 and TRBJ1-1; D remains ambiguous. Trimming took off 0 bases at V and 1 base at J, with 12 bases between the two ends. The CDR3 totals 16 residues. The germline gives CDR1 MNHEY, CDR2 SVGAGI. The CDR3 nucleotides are TGTGCCAGCAGTTACTCGAGAGAGGGCACGAACACTGAAGCTTTCTTT. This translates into CASSYSREGTNTEAFF.

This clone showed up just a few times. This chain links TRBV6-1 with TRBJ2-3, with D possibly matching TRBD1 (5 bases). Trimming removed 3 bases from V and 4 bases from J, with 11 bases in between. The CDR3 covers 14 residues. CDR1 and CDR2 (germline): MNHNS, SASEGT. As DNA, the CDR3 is TGTGCCAGCAGTGAGTCCCAGGGCCCAGATACGCAGTATTTT. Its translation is CASSESQGPDTQYF.

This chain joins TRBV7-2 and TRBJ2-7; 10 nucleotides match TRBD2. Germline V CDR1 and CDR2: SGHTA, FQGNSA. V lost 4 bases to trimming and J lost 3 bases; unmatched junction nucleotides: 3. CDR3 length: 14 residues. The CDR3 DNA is TGTGCCAGCAGCTCCGCTAGCGGGAGCTACGAGCAGTACTTC. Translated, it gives CASSSASGSYEQYF.

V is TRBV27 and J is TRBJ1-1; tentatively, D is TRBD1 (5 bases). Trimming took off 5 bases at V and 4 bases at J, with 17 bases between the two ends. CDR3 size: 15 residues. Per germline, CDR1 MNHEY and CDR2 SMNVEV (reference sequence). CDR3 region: CASSLGAGRSTEAFF. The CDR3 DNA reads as TGTGCCAGCAGTCTCGGGGCAGGGAGAAGCACTGAAGCTTTCTTT.

In nucleotides, the CDR3 is TGTGCCAGTAGTATTCGTCCTCCGGGACAGGGGGTCTACGAGCAGTACTTC. Translated: CASSIRPPGQGVYEQYF. This sequence joins TRBV19 and TRBJ2-7; TRBD1 matches 11 bases. V shed 3 bases and J 3 bases; nucleotides not matched to a gene: 10. The CDR3 runs to 17 residues. Germline V CDR1 and CDR2: LNHDA, SQIVND (reference sequence).

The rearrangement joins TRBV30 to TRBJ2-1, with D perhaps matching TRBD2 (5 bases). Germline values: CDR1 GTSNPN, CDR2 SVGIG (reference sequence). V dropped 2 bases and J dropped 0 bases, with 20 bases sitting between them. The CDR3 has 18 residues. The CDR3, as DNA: TGTGCCTGGAGTCCCGAGTTGATACGGAGCGGCTCCTACAATGAGCAGTTCTTC. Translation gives CAWSPELIRSGSYNEQFF.

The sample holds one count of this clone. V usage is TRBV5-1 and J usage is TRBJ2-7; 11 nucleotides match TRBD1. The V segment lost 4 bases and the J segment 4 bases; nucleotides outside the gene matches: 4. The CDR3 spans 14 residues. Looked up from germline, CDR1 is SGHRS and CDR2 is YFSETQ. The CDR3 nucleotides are TGCGCCAGCAGCACCGGGACAGGGGGGTACGAGCAGTACGTC. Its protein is CASSTGTGGYEQYV.

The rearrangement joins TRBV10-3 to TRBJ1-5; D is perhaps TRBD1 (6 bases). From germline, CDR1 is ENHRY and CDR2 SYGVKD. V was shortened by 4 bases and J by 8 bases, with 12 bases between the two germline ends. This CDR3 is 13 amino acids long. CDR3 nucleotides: TGTGCCATCAGTGTCAGGGGAGCGGAGCCCCAGCATTTT. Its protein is CAISVRGAEPQHF.

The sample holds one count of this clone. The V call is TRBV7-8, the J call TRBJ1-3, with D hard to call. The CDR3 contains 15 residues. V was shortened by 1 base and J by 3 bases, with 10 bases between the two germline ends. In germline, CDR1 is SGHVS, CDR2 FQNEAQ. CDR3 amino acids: CASSLVRGIGNTIYF. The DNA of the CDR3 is TGTGCCAGCAGCTTAGTTCGAGGGATTGGAAACACCATATATTTT. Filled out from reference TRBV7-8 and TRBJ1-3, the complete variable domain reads GAGVSQSPRYKVAKRGQDVALRCDPISGHVSLFWYQQALGQGPEFLTYFQNEAQLDKSGLPSDRFFAERPEGSVSTLKIQRTQQEDSAVYLCASSLVRGIGNTIYFGEGSWLTVV.

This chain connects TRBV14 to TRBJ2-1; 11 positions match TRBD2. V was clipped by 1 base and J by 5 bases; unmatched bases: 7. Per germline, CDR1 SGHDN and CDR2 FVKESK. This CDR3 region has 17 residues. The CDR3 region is CASSQGGTSGWDNEQFF. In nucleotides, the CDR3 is TGTGCCAGCAGCCAAGGCGGGACTAGCGGTTGGGACAATGAGCAGTTCTTC.

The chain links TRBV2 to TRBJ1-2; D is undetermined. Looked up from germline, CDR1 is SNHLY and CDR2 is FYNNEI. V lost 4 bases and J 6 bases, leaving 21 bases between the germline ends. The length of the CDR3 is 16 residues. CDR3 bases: TGTGCCAGCAGTGGTAGAAGGACGGTGTTGTCGGATGGCTACACCTTC. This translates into CASSGRRTVLSDGYTF.